This T cell receptor (beta chain) was obtained from a study of cytomegalovirus exposure and HLA in healthy donors. The PCR had 60 Vbeta and 13 Jbeta primers. Assay used: immunoSEQ multiplex PCR; TCRdb lists only in-frame clones, some missing. The sample yields over 150,000 clones, approximately 80% seen once. The study, taken as a whole, reports: A previous analysis found most TCR beta V segments productive roughly 87% or roughly 30% of the time.

Trimming stripped 0 bases from V and 2 bases from J, with 12 bases between. Germline V gene sequence: CDR1 SGHRS, CDR2 YFSETQ. The CDR3 runs to 16 residues. As to this clone: Its antigen is undetermined.

Material for sequencing was PBMCs. This chain joins TRBV5-1 and TRBJ2-1, with a possible D match to TRBD2 (6 bases). This sequence was found in a young woman in good health and CMV-seropositive. The CDR3 loop is CASSLDPGGTYNEQFF. In nucleotides, the CDR3 is TGCGCCAGCAGCTTGGACCCCGGGGGAACCTACAATGAGCAGTTCTTC.